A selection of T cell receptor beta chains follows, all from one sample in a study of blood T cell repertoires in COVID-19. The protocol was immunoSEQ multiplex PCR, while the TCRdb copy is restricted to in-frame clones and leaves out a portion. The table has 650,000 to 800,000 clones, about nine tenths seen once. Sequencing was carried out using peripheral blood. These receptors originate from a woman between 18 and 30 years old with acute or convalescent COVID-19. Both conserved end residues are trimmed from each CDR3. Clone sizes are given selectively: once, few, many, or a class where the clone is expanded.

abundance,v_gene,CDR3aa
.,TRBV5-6,ASSLNKMGKDTQY
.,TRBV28,ASSFTASAGQGPGGTEAF
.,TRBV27,ASSPLAGALPYEQY
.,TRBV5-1,ASSLGTDSYNSPLH
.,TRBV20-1,SAASGAEAF
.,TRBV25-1,ATTRVTEAF
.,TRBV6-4,ASSDSISGGTDTQY
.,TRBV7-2,ASSPRTAAGGYT
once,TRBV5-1,ASSLQVSTDTQY
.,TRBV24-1,ATSDASWGGRGAGELF
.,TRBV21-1,ASSKPPRGSSGNTIY
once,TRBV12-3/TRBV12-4,ASSFTGNEQF
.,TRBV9,ASSETLGRLNNEQF
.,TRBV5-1,ASSLVKGDEKLF
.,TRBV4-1,ASSQEGGLTSTDTQY
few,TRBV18,ASSKGTPNTEAF
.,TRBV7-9,ASSLGTGNYEQY
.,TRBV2,ASRKQGSVSYEQY
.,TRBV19,ASSMEQMNTEAF
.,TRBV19,ASHLGTRQGSTDTQY
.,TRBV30,AWATGLAGGPQETQY
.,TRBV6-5,ASSYALGADYGYT
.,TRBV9,VSSSPGHKGEKLF
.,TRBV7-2,ASGSPAGTFSGNTIY
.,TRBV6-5,ASSYFGTSGFHEQF
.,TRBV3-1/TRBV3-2,ASSQVGTVTYGYT
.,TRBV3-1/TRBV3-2,ASSQAGGATEAF
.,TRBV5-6,ASSQGAAYEQY
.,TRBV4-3,ASSQEWGTSGGTDTQY
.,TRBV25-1,ASGLEQGKAF
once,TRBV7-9,ASHRDTQY
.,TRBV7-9,ASSTQGQGSFYEQY
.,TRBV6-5,ASTWRGQGAGEQY
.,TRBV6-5,ASTLYRDHYEQY
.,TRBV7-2,ASSDTGEQF
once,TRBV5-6,ASSLVTDTEAF
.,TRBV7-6,ASSRDRGPHKAKNIQY
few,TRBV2,ASWGGSNQPQH
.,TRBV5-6,ASSLGHPNYGYT